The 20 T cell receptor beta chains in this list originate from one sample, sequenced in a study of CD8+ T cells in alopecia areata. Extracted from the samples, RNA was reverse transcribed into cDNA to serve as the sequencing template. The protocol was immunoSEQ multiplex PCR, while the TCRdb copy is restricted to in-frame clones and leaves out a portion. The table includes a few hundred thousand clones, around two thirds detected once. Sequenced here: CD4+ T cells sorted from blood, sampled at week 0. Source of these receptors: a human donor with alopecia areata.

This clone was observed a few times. CDR3 nucleotide sequence: TGCAGCGTTGAGGGACAGACCTACGAGCAGTACTTC. Translated: CSVEGQTYEQYF. J is TRBJ2-7 and V is TRBV29-1; 7 bases are shared with TRBD1. Germline-derived CDR1 and CDR2 are SQVTM and ANQGSEA. J gave up 2 bases and V 3 bases, and 1 base lay outside the gene matches. The CDR3 spans 12 residues.

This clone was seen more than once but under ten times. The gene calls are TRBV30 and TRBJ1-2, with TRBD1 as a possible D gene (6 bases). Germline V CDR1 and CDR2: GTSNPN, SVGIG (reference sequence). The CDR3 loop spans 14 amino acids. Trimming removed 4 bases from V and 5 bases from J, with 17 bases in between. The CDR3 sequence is CAWTATRGSYGYTF. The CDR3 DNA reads TGTGCCTGGACCGCGACCAGGGGTTCTTATGGCTACACCTTC.

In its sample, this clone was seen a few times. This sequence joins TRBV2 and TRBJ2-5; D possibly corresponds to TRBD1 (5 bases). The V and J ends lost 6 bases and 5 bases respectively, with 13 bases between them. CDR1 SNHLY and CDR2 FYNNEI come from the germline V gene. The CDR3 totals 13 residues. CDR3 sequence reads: CASSLQVGETQYF. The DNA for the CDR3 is TGTGCCAGCAGCCTACAGGTTGGGGAGACCCAGTACTTC.

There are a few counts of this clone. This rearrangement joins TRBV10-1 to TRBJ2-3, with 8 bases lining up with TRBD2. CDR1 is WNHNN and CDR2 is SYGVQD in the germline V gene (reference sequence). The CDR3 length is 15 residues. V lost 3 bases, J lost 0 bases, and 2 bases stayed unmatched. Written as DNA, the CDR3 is TGCGCCAGCAGTGATGCGGGGGGCAGCACAGATACGCAGTATTTT. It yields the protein CASSDAGGSTDTQYF.

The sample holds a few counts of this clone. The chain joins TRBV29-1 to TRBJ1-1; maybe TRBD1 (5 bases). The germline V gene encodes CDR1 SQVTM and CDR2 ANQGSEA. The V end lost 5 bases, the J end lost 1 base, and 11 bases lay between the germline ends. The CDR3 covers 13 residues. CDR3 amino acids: CSVWGVENTEAFF. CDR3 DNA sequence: TGCAGCGTTTGGGGGGTGGAGAACACTGAAGCTTTCTTT. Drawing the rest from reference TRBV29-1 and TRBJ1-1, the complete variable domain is SAVISQKPSRDICQRGTSLTIQCQVDSQVTMMFWYRQQPGQSLTLIATANQGSEATYESGFVIDKFPISRPNLTFSTLTVSNMSPEDSSIYLCSVWGVENTEAFFGQGTRLTVV.

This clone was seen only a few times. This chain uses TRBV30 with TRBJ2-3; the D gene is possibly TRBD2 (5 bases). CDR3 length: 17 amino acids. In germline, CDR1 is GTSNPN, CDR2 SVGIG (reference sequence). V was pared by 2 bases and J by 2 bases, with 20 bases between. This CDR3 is CAWSRPRPSWDTDTQYF. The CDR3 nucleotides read TGTGCCTGGAGTCGACCTCGCCCTAGCTGGGACACAGATACGCAGTATTTT.

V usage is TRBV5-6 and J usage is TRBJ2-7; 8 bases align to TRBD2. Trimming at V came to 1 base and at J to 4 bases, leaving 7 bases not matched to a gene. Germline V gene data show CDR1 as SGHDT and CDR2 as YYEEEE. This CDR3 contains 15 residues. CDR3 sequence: CASSLTRGARYEQYF. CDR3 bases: TGTGCCAGCAGCTTGACGCGGGGGGCAAGGTACGAGCAGTACTTC.

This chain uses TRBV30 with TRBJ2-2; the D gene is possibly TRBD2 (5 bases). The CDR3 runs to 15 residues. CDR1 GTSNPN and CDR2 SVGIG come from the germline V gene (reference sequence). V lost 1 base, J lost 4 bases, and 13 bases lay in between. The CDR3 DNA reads TGTGCCTGGAGTGCGGGGAGTTCGGGCACCGGGGAGCTGTTTTTT. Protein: CAWSAGSSGTGELFF.

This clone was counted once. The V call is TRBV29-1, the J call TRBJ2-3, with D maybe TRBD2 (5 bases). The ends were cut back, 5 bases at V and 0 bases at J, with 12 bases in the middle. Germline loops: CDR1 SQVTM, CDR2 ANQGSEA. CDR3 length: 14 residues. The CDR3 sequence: CSVQLGLSTDTQYF. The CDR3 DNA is TGCAGCGTTCAACTAGGGTTAAGCACAGATACGCAGTATTTT.

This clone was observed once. The CDR3 here is CASSLLRATTYEQYF. The DNA of the CDR3 is TGTGCCAGCAGCTTGCTCCGGGCCACTACCTACGAGCAGTACTTC. This chain links TRBV5-4 with TRBJ2-7; D unresolved. Deletions cut 1 base from V and 2 bases from J, with 13 bases between. This CDR3 contains 15 residues. CDR1 SGHNT and CDR2 YYREEE come from the germline V gene (reference sequence).

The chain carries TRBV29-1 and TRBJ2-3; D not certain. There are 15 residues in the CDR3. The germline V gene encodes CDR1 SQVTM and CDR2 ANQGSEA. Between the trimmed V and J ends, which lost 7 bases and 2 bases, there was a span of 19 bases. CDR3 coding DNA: TGCAGCGCCCGAGAGAGTCCTGTGATCACAGATACGCAGTATTTT. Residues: CSARESPVITDTQYF.

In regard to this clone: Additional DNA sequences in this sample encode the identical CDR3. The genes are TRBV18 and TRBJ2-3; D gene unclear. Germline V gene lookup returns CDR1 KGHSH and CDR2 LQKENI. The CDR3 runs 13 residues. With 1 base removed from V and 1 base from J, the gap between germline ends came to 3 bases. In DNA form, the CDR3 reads TGTGCCAGCTCACCACGGCGCACAGATACGCAGTATTTT. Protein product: CASSPRRTDTQYF.

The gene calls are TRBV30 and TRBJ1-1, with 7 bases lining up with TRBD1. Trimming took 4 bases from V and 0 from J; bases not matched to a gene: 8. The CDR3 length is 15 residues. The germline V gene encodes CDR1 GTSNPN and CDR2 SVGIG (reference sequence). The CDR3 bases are TGTGCCTGGACCCCAGGGGGAACCATGAACACTGAAGCTTTCTTT. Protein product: CAWTPGGTMNTEAFF.

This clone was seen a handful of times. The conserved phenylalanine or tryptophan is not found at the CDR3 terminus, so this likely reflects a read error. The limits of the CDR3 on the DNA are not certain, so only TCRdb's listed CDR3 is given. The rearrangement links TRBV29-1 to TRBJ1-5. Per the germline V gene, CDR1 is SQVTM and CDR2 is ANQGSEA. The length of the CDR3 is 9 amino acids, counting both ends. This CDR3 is CSVEARARN.

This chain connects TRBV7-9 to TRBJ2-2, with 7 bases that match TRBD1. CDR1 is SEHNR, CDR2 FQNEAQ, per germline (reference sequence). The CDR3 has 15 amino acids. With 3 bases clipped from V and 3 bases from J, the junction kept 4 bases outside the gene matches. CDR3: CASSFRDSYTGELFF. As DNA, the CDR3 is TGTGCCAGCAGCTTTAGGGACAGCTACACCGGGGAGCTGTTTTTT.

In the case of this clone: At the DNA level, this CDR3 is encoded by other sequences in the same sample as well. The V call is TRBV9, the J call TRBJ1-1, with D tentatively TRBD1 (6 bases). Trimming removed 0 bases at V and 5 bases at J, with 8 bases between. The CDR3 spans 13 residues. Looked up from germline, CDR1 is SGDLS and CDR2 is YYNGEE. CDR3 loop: CASSVARGTEAFF. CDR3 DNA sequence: TGTGCCAGCAGCGTAGCTAGGGGGACTGAAGCTTTCTTT.

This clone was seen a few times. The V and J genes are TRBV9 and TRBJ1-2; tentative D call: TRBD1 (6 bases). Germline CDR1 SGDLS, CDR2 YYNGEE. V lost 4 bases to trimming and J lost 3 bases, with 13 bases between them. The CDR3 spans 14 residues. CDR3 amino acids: CASSPQGWDYGYTF. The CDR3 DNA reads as TGTGCCAGCAGCCCACAGGGTTGGGACTATGGCTACACCTTC.

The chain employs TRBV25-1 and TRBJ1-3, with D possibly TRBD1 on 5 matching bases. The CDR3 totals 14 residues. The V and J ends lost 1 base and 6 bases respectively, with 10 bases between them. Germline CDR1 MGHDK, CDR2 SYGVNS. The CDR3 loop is CASSEWGLENTIYF. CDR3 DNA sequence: TGTGCCAGCAGTGAATGGGGCCTTGAAAACACCATATATTTT.

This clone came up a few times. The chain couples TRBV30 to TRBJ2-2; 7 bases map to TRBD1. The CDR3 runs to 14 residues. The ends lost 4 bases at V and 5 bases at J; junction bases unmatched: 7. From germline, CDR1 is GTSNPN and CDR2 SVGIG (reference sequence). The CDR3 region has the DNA TGTGCCTGGATTCGGACAGGTGCGACCGGGGAGCTGTTTTTT. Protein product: CAWIRTGATGELFF.

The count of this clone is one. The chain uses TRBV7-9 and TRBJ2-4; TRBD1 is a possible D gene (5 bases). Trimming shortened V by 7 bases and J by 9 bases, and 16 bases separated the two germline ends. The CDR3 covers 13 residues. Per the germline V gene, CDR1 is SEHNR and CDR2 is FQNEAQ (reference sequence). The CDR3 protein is CASTLQPRGIQYF. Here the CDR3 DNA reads TGTGCCAGCACCCTGCAGCCTAGGGGCATTCAGTACTTC. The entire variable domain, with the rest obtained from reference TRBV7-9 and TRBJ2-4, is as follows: DTGVSQNPRHKITKRGQNVTFRCDPISEHNRLYWYRQTLGQGPEFLTYFQNEAQLEKSRLLSDRFSAERPKGSFSTLEIQRTEQGDSAMYLCASTLQPRGIQYFGAGTRLSVL.